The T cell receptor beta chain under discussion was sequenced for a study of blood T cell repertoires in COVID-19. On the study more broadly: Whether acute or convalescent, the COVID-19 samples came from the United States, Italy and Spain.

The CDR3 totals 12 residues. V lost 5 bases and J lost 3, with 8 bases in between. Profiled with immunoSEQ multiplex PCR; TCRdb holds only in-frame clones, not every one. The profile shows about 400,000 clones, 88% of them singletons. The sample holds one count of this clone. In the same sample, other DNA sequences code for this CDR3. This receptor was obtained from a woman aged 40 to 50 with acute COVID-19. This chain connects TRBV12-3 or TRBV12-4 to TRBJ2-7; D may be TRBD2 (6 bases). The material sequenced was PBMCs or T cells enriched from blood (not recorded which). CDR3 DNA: TGTGCCAGCAGTCTTAGCGGCTACGAGCAGTACTTC. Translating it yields CASSLSGYEQYF.